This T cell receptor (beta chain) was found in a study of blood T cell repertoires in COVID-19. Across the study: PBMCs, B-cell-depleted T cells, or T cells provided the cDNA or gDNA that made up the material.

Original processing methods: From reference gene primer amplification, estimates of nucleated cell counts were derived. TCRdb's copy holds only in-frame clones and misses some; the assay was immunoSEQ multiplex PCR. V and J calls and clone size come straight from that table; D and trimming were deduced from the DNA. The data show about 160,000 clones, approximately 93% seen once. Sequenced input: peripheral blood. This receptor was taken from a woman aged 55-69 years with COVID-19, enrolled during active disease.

The CDR3 is CASNEEVGLPLHF. CDR3 nucleotides: TGTGCCAGCAACGAAGAAGTCGGTTTACCCCTCCACTTT. This chain links TRBV11-2 with TRBJ1-6; D is uncertain. This CDR3 contains 13 residues. Trimming took 7 bases from V and 12 from J, leaving 16 bases between them. Germline CDR1 and CDR2: SGHAT and FQNNGV.